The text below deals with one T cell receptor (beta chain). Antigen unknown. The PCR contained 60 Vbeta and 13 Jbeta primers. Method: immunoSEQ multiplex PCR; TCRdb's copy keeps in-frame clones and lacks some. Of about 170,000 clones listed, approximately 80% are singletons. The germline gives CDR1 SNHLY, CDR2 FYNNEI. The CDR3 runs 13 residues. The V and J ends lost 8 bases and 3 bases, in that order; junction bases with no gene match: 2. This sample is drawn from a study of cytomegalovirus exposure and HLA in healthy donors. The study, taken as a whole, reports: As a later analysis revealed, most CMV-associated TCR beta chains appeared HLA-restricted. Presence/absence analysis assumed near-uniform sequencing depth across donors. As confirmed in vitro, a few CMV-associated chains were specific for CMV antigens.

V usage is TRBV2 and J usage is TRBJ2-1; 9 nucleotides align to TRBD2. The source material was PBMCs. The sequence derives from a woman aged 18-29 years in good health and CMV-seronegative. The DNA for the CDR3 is TGTGCCAGCGATAGCGGGAGCTACAATGAGCAGTTCTTC. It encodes CASDSGSYNEQFF.